A single sample gave rise to the 10 T cell receptor beta chains below, sequenced in a study of T-cell memory formation after mild COVID-19. TCRdb reanalysed the 5' RACE reads using MiXCR and keeps one entry per CDR3 protein. The data hold 220,000 or so distinct CDR3 sequences, with over 9% observed a single time. Sequencing input: PBMCs or a T cell subset sorted from them (not recorded which). The receptors derive from a man between 18 and 35 years old who had mild COVID-19 (a few samples of this study predate the infection). Cell type and time point are not known.

The sample holds many counts of this clonotype. This rearrangement joins TRBV12-3 or TRBV12-4 to TRBJ2-2; D remains unclear. Trimming shortened V by 3 bases and J by 6 bases, and 8 bases separated the two germline ends. CDR3 length: 13 amino acids. As DNA, the CDR3 is TGTGCCAGCAGTTTCACCATTTCCGGGGAGCTGTTTTTT. Translation: CASSFTISGELFF.

The rearrangement uses TRBV6-4 and TRBJ2-1, with D tentatively TRBD2 (7 bases). With 6 bases removed from V and 8 bases from J, the gap between germline ends came to 17 bases. Germline V CDR1 and CDR2: MRHNA, SNTAGT. The CDR3 has 14 amino acids. CDR3 residues: CASSSAGEGDEQFF. The CDR3, as DNA: TGTGCCAGCAGCTCGGCGGGGGAGGGGGATGAGCAGTTCTTC.

This clonotype was counted a few times. V is TRBV20-1 and J is TRBJ2-3; the D is unclear. The CDR3 length is 14 residues. Trimming left V 6 bases short and J 2 bases short, with 15 bases between. Germline V CDR1 and CDR2: DFQATT, SNEGSKA (reference sequence). The DNA for the CDR3 is TGCAGTGCCCCGGTCCTACCCGTCACAGATACGCAGTATTTT. Amino acid sequence: CSAPVLPVTDTQYF.

The chain is built from TRBV7-9 and TRBJ2-3; a weak D match, TRBD2 (6 bases). V lost 3 bases and J 5 bases, leaving 15 bases between the germline ends. The V gene's germline CDR1 is SEHNR and CDR2 FQNEAQ (reference sequence). The CDR3 has 15 residues. For the CDR3, the DNA is TGTGCCAGCAGCTTCGGCGGGGCCCGTGGAGATACGCAGTATTTT. This codes for CASSFGGARGDTQYF.

In this sample, this clonotype turned up many times. The gene calls are TRBV7-3 and TRBJ2-1, with D tentatively TRBD2 (6 bases). V lost 11 bases to trimming and J lost 10 bases, with 9 bases between them. CDR1 and CDR2 from the germline V gene are SGHTA and FQGTGA. The CDR3 totals 9 residues. Here the CDR3 reads CAPAGEQFF. The CDR3, as DNA: TGTGCCCCTGCGGGGGAGCAGTTCTTC.

This clonotype showed up many times. The V gene is TRBV12-3 or TRBV12-4, the J gene TRBJ1-5; D call uncertain. Trimming took 2 bases from V and 2 from J, leaving 10 bases between them. CDR3 length: 15 amino acids. The CDR3 loop reads CASSLWARGNQPQHF. The CDR3 bases are TGTGCCAGCAGTTTATGGGCACGGGGCAATCAGCCCCAGCATTTT.

In nucleotides, the CDR3 is TGTGCCAGCAGCCCCCGGATCCAAGAGACCCAGTACTTC. Encoded protein: CASSPRIQETQYF. The chain recombines TRBV7-2 with TRBJ2-5; no definite D call. The CDR3 has 13 amino acids. Deletions cut 5 bases from V and 1 base from J, with 8 bases between. The V gene's germline CDR1 is SGHTA and CDR2 FQGNSA.

The chain recombines TRBV29-1 with TRBJ1-4; D gene unclear. The CDR3 is 12 residues long. CDR1 is SQVTM and CDR2 is ANQGSEA in the germline V gene. Trimming cost V 1 base and J 0 bases, with 0 bases left between them. The CDR3 sequence is CSVEATNEKLFF. CDR3 sequence (DNA): TGCAGCGTTGAAGCAACTAATGAAAAACTGTTTTTT.

This clonotype was counted many times. This chain links TRBV7-6 with TRBJ2-1, with a tentative D call TRBD1 (6 bases). Trimming cost V 5 bases and J 7 bases, with 15 bases left between them. The CDR3 loop spans 14 amino acids. CDR1 is SGHVS, CDR2 FNYEAQ, per germline. This chain's CDR3 is CASSPRQVGNEQFF. DNA for the CDR3: TGTGCCAGCAGCCCCCGACAGGTGGGGAATGAGCAGTTCTTC.

This clonotype was seen a handful of times. The gene calls are TRBV18 and TRBJ2-5, with TRBD1 identical over 7 bases. From germline, CDR1 is KGHSH and CDR2 LQKENI. V was pared by 3 bases and J by 4 bases, with 8 bases of the junction left unmatched. This CDR3 spans 15 amino acids. The CDR3 here is CASSPSSTGLETQYF. CDR3 nucleotides: TGTGCCAGCTCACCTTCCTCGACAGGGTTAGAGACCCAGTACTTC.